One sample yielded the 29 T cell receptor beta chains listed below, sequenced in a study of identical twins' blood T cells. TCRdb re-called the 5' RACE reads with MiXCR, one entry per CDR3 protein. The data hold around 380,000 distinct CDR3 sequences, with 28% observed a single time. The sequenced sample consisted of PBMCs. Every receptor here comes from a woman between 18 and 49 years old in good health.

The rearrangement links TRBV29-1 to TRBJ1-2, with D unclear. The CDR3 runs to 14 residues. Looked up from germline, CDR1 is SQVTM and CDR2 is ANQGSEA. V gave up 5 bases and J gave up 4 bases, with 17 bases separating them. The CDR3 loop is CSVHSPRPGYGYTF. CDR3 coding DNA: TGCAGCGTTCATAGCCCCCGTCCTGGCTATGGCTACACCTTC.

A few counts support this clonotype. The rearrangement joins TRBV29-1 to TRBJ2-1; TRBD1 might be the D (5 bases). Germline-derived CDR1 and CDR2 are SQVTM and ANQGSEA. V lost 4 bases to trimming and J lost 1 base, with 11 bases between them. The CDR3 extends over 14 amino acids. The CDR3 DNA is TGCAGCGTTGGGAAGGGGATGTCCTACAATGAGCAGTTCTTC. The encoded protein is CSVGKGMSYNEQFF.

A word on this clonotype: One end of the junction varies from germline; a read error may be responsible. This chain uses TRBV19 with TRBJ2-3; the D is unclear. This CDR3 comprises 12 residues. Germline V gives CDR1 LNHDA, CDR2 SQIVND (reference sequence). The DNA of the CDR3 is TGTACCAGTAGTATAGAAGGAGATACGCAGTATTTT. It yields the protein CTSSIEGDTQYF.

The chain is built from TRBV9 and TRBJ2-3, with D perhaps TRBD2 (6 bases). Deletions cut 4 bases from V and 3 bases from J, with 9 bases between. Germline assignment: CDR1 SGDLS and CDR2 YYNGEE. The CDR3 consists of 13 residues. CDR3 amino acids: CASSTGTTDTQYF. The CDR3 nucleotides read TGTGCCAGCAGCACCGGGACTACAGATACGCAGTATTTT.

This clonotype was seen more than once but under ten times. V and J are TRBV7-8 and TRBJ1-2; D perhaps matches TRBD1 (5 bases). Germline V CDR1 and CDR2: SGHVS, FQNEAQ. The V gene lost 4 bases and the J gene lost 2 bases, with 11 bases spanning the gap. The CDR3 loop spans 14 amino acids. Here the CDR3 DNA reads TGTGCCAGCAGCTCGACAGTCTTGAACTATGGCTACACCTTC. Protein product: CASSSTVLNYGYTF.

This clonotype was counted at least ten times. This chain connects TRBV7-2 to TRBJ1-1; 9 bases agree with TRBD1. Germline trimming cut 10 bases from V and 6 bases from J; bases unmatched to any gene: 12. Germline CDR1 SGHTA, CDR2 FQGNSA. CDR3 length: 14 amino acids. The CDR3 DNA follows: TGTGCCACGAGGGACAGGGTGAGTTCTGCTGAAGCTTTCTTT. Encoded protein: CATRDRVSSAEAFF.

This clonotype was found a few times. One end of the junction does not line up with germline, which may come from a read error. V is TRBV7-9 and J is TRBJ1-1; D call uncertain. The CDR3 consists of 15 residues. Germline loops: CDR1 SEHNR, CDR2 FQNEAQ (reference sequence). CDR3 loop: CASSLADRRDAEAFF. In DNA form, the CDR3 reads TGTGCCAGCAGCTTAGCGGACCGTCGTGACGCTGAGGCTTTCTTT.

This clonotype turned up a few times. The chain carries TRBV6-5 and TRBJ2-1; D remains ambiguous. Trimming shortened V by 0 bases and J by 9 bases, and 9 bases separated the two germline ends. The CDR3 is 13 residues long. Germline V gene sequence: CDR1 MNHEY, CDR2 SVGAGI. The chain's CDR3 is CASSYSQFGEQFF. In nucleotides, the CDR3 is TGTGCCAGCAGTTACTCGCAGTTTGGTGAGCAGTTCTTC.

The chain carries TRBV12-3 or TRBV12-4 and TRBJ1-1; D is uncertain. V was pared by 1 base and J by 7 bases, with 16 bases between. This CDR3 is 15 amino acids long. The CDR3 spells CASSLGGTVLGEAFF. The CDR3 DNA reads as TGTGCCAGCAGTTTAGGGGGAACAGTATTGGGTGAAGCTTTCTTT.

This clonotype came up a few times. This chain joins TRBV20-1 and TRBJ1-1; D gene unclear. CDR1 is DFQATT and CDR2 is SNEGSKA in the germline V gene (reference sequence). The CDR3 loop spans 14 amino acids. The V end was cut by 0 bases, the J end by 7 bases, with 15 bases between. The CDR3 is CSARDLREFGEAFF. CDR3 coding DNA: TGCAGTGCTAGAGATCTGCGGGAGTTCGGTGAAGCTTTCTTT.

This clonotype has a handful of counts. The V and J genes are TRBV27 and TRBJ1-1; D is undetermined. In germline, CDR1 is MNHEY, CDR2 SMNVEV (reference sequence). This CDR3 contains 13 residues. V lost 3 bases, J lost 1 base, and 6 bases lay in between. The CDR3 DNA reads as TGTGCCAGCAGTTTCGCCGCGAACACTGAAGCTTTCTTT. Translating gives CASSFAANTEAFF.

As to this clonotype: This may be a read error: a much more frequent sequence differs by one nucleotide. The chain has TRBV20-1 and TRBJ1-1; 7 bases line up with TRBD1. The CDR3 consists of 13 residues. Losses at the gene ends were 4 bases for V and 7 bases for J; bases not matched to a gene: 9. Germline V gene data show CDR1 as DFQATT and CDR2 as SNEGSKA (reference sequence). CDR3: CSAIGGAYGEAFF. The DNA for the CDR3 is TGCAGTGCTATAGGGGGCGCGTATGGTGAAGCTTTCTTT.

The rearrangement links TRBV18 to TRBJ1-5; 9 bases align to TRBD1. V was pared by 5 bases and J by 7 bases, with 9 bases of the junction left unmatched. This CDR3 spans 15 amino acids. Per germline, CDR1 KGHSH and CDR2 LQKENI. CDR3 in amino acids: CASSAGTGWTQPQHF. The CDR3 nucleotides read TGTGCCAGCTCAGCAGGGACAGGGTGGACGCAGCCCCAGCATTTT.

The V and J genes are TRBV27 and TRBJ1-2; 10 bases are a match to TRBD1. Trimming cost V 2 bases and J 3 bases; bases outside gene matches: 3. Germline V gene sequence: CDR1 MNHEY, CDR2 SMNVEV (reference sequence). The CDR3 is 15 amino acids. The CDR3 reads CASSLKGQGYYGYTF. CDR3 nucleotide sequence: TGTGCCAGCAGTTTAAAGGGACAGGGGTACTATGGCTACACCTTC.

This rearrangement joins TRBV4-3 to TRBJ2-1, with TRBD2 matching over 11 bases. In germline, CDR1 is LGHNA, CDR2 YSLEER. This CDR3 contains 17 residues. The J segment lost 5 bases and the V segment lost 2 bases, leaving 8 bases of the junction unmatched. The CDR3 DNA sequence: TGCGCCAGCAGCCAATTAATCCTAGCGGGAGGTAACAATGAGCAGTTCTTC. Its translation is CASSQLILAGGNNEQFF.

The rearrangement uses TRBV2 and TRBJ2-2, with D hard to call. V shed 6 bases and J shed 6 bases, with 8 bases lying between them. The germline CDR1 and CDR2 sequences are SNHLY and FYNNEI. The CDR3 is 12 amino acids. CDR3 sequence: CASRLAPGELFF. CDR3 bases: TGTGCCAGCAGGTTAGCCCCCGGGGAGCTGTTTTTT.

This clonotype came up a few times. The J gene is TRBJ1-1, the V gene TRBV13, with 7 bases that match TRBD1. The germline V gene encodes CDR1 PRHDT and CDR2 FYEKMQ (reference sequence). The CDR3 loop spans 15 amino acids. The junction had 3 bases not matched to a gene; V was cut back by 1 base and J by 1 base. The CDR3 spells CASSLDRGENTEAFF. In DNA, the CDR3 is TGTGCCAGCAGCTTAGACAGGGGCGAGAACACTGAAGCTTTCTTT.

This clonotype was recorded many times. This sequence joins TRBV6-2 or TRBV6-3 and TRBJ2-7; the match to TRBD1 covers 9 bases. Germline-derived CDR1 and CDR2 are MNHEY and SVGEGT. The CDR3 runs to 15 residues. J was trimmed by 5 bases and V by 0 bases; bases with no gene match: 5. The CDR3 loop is CASSYSGTGGHEQYF. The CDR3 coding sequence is TGTGCCAGCAGTTACTCCGGAACAGGGGGCCACGAGCAGTACTTC.

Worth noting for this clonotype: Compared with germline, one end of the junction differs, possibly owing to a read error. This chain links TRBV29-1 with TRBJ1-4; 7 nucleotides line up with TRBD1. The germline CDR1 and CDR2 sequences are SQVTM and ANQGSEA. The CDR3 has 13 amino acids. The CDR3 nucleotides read TGCAGCGTTGAAACAGGGGTGGATGAAGAACTGTTTTTT. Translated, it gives CSVETGVDEELFF.

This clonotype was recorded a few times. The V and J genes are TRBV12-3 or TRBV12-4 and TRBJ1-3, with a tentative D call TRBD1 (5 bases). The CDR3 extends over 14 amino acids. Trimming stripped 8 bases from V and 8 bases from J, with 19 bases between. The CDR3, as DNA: TGTGCCAGCGGGCCGACAGCTTCCACGGACACCATATATTTT. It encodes CASGPTASTDTIYF.

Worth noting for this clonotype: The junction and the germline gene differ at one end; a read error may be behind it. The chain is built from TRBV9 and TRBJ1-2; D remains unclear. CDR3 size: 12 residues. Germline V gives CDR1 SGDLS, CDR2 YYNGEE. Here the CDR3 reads CASSSLNGLSIF. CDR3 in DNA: TGTGCCAGCAGCTCCTTAAACGGATTAAGCATCTTC.

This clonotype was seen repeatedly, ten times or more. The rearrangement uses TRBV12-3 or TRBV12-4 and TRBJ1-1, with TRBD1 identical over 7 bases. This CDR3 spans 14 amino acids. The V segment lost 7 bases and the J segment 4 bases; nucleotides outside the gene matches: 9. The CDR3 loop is CASTRDSYVTEAFF. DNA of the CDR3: TGTGCCAGCACCCGGGACAGCTACGTCACTGAAGCTTTCTTT.

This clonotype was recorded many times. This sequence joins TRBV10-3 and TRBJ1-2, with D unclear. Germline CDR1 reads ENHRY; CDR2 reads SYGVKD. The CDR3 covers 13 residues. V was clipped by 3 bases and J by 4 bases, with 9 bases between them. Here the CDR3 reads CAISDPNSYGYTF. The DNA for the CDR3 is TGTGCCATCAGTGACCCGAATTCCTATGGCTACACCTTC.

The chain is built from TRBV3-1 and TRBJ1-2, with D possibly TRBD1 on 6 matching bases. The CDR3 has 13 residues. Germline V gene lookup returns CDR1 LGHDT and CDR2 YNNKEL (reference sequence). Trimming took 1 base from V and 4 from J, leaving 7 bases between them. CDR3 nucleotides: TGTGCCAGCAGCCAAGGGGGGCTCTATGGCTACACCTTC. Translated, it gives CASSQGGLYGYTF. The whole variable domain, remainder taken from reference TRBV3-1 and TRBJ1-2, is DTAVSQTPKYLVTQMGNDKSIKCEQNLGHDTMYWYKQDSKKFLKIMFSYNNKELIINETVPNRFSPKSPDKAHLNLHINSLELGDSAVYFCASSQGGLYGYTFGSGTRLTVV.

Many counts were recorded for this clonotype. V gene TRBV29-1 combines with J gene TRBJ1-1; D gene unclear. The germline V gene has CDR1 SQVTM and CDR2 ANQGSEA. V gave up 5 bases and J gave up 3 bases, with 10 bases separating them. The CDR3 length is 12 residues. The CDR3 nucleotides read TGCAGCGTTCGAAGGCGGGACACTGAAGCTTTCTTT. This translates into CSVRRRDTEAFF.

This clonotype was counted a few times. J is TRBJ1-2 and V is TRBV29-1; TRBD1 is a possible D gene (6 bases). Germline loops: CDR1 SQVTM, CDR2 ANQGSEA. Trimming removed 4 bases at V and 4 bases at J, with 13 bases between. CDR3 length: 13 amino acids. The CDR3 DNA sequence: TGCAGCGTTGTGAGTGCCAGGGGCTATGGCTACACCTTC. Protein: CSVVSARGYGYTF.

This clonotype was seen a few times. In nucleotides, the CDR3 is TGTGCCAGCAGCTTATCTCGCGGGGTTAAAAACATTCAGTACTTC. This gives the protein CASSLSRGVKNIQYF. The gene calls are TRBV7-8 and TRBJ2-4; TRBD2 might be the D (6 bases). The CDR3 is 15 amino acids. Trimming cost V 2 bases and J 4 bases, with 12 bases left between them. Germline V gene data show CDR1 as SGHVS and CDR2 as FQNEAQ.

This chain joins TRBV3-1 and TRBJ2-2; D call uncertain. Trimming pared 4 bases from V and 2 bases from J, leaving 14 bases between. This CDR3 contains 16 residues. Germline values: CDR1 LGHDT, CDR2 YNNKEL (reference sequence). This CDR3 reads CASSRRVQVNTGELFF. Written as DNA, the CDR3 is TGTGCCAGCAGCCGGAGAGTCCAGGTTAACACCGGGGAGCTGTTTTTT. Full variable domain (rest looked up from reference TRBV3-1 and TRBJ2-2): DTAVSQTPKYLVTQMGNDKSIKCEQNLGHDTMYWYKQDSKKFLKIMFSYNNKELIINETVPNRFSPKSPDKAHLNLHINSLELGDSAVYFCASSRRVQVNTGELFFGEGSRLTVL.

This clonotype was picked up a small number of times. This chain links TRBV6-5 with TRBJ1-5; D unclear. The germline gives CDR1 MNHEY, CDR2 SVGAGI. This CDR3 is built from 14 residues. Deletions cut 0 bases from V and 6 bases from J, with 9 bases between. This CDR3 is CASSYSGESQPQHF. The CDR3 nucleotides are TGTGCCAGCAGTTACTCAGGAGAGAGTCAGCCCCAGCATTTT.